This T cell receptor (beta chain) was sequenced in a study of T cell repertoires in cytomegalovirus infection. Across the study: Public TCR beta signature analysis indicated the presence of both CMV infection and matching HLA type.

This clonotype was found many times. TCRdb processed the reads anew with MiXCR; each CDR3 protein has one entry. The sample gives fewer than 350,000 distinct CDR3 sequences, 8% to 10% of which show up once; about 4.5% is in the top ten. CDR1 SGHTA and CDR2 FQGNSA come from the germline V gene. With 0 bases removed from V and 0 bases from J, the gap between germline ends came to 7 bases. The CDR3 extends over 15 amino acids. The TCR comes from a human donor in good health (CMV status not recorded). Some clones in this sample may be carry-over from other donors' samples. J is TRBJ2-3 and V is TRBV7-2; D unresolved. Sample: PBMCs. The CDR3, as DNA: TGTGCCAGCAGCTTAGCCGTGGGAAGCACAGATACGCAGTATTTT. Translating gives CASSLAVGSTDTQYF.